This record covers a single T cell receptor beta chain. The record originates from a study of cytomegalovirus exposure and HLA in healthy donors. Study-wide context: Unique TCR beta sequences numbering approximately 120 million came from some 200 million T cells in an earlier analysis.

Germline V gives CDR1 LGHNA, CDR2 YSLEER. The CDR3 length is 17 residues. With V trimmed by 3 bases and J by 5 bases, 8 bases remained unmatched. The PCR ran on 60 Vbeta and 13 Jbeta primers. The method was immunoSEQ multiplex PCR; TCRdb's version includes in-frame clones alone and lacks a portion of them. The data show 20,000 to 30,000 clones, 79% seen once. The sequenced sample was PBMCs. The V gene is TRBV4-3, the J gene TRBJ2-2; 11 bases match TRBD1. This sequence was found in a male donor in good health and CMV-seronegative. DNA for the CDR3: TGCGCCAGCAGCCACCATGGGACAGGGGGAGGGACCGGGGAGCTGTTTTTT. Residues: CASSHHGTGGGTGELFF.